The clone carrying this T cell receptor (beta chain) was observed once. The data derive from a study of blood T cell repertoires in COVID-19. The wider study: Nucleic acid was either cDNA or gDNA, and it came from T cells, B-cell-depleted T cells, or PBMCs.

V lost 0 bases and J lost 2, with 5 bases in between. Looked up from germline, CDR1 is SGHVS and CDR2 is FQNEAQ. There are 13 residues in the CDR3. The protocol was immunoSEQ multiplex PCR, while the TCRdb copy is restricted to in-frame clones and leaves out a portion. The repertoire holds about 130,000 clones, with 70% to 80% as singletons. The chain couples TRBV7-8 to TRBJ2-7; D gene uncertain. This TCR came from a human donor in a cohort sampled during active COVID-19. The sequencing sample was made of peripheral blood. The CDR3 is CASSLAATYEQYF. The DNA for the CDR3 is TGTGCCAGCAGCTTAGCAGCTACCTACGAGCAGTACTTC.